This paragraph reports one T cell receptor beta chain. The antigen it recognizes is unknown. No clone much larger than this one lies a single base away; base qualities are absent. These data are taken from a study of shared clonotypes between healthy human individuals (dated by TCRdb to 2020 to 2022). Regarding the complete study: A few men and a couple of women, aged 18 to 49 years, made up the cohort. For each donor, three plates each were used for CD4 naive and CD4 memory, two plates were used for CD8 naive, and one plate was used for CD8 memory. To estimate repertoire size and how much clonotype sharing occurs between individuals, the study deeply sequenced the blood TCR repertoires of 5 or 6 healthy adults. Libraries were prepared and TCR repertoires were sequenced by different laboratories using diverse techniques, in order to increase sequencing depth and limit assay-specific biases. Between about 0.94 and 8.9 billion PBMCs per donor were obtained by leukapheresis. What the authors observed across the whole study: The genetic and exposure-history diversity represented was limited by the small number of donors. Naive subsets generally had larger estimated clonotype richness than memory subsets. Roughly 5% of naive CD4, around 4% of naive CD8, approximately 2.2% of memory CD4, and 0.35% to 0.5% of memory CD8 clonotypes were shared across several donors. Sampling was limited to blood, and TCR repertoires in tissue likely differ from TCR repertoires in blood. Even with the large sequencing depth, rarefaction of the sorted-subset datasets indicated that sequencing was incomplete. Higher generation probabilities were observed for clonotypes shared by all four sorted-subset donors than for non-shared clonotypes. Pairwise subsampling indicated that sequencing depth was expected to affect the degree of clonotype sharing among donors.

TCR CDR3 regions were amplified from genomic DNA by multiplex PCR using the deep immunoSEQ assay. Extracted genomic DNA from each cell subset was distributed evenly across all wells of several immunoSEQ 96-well plates, and each plate was treated as a replicate. Each replicate PCR for sorted subsets received around 0.2 ug genomic DNA, equal to 30,000 or so T cell genomes. Purified libraries were quantified with a Qubit 3.0 fluorometer, sized on a Bioanalyzer 2100, and re-quantified with the KAPA Library Quantification kit. Every immunoSEQ 96-well plate was sequenced on a dedicated single-read 150-cycle Illumina NextSeq 550 flow cell. Regarding the original processing steps: Because only junctional sequences without quality scores were contained in the immunoSEQ output, filtering matching that applied to full-length reads could not be performed. Sequences were annotated with PyIR, a Python wrapper for IgBLAST v1.9, and V/J genes and CDR3 were assigned using IMGT germline references. Reads were removed for weak V/J assignments (E-value above 1e-6), missing CDR3, stop codons, out-of-frame junctions, or ambiguous translated residues. A V3J clonotype was defined by an identical inferred V gene, J gene, and CDR3 amino acid sequence. To compute the percentage overlap between repertoires, the number of shared unique clonotypes was divided by the size of the smaller repertoire. Repertoire richness was assessed with RTK rarefaction, the Chao1 estimator, and Recon v2.1 estimates of unobserved clonotypes. OLGA was used to compute generation probabilities for all TCRbeta clonotypes that the gDNA method yielded from a few donors. This immuneACCESS table, as held by TCRdb, lists in-frame sequences with V and J called but not all clones. Of the missing ones, under half trace to an unresolved V gene in checked studies; the others have no known cause. The V and J calls and clone size come from that table; D and trimming were worked out from the DNA. In all, the sample holds 2 million to 2.5 million clones, and approximately 94% of those were seen once. Of the sample, roughly 0.13% falls within the top ten clones.

The donors were healthy, HIV-negative adults who had no recently reported acute infections or vaccinations. Every donor was a Caucasian adult residing in Nashville, Tennessee, USA. CD4+ T cells were enriched through magnetic negative selection, after which naive cells were positively selected on CD45RA and the remaining negative fraction served as the memory subset. Blood was collected by leukapheresis, and PBMCs were isolated by Ficoll-Histopaque density gradient centrifugation and then cryopreserved in liquid nitrogen vapor phase. Analytical flow cytometry was used to check the purity and quantity of every magnetically sorted T cell population. Genomic DNA was isolated from every sorted fraction and measured by UV absorbance on a Nanodrop 2000c. Trimming accounts for 10 bases at V and 0 bases at J, while the number of junction bases matched to no gene is 7. The germline V gene encodes CDR1 LNHDA and CDR2 SQIVND (reference sequence). Spanning cysteine to phenylalanine, the CDR3 consists of 14 amino acids. Only the CDR3 region is kept as DNA, spanning 42 bases read in frame from base 1.

This chain is built from TRBV19 and TRBJ2-3; 7 bases in between match TRBD1. This TCR was sampled from a man in his late teens or twenties in good health. Sequencing used naive CD4+ T cells sorted from blood. In the paper's terms, the cell subset or site label means: CD45RA+ positively selected. CDR3 reads: CATSDRFSTDTQYF. Read as DNA, the sequence is TGTGCCACCTCGGACAGGTTTAGCACAGATACGCAGTATTTT.